The entry that follows covers one T cell receptor (beta chain) sequence. Its antigen is as yet unknown. Produced via immunoSEQ multiplex PCR; TCRdb's table is partial and in-frame only. The sample lists 20,000 to 25,000 clones, over 65% occurring once. This entry is derived from a study of STAT5B mutations in CD4+ large granular lymphocyte leukemia. Study-wide background: Healthy donors showed HLA-associated enrichment of the CDR3 'QG' motif.

V was shortened by 0 bases and J by 6 bases, with 9 bases between the two germline ends. The CDR3 runs to 13 residues. Germline V gives CDR1 MGHRA, CDR2 YSYEKL. General observations from the study: TRBV06-family usage was enriched in top patient clones (8/27) versus controls (2/35).

This sequence joins TRBV4-1 and TRBJ2-7, with unresolved D. Material: CD4+ T cells from blood buffy coats. This clonotype originated in a human donor in good health. CDR3 sequence (DNA): TGCGCCAGCAGCCAAGATTGGATAGCCGAGCAGTACTTC. This sequence encodes CASSQDWIAEQYF.